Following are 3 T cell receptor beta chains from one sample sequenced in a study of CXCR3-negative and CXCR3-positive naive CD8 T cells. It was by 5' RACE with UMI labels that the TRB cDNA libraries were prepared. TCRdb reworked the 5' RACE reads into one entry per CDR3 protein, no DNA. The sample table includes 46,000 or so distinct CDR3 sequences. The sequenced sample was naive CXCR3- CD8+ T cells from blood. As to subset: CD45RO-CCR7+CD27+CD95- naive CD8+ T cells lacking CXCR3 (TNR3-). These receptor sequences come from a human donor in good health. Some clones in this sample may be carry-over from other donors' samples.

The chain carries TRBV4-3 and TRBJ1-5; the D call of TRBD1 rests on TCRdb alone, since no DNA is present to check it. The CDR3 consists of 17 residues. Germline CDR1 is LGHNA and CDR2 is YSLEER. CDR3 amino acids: CASSQSFSPRDGQPQHF.

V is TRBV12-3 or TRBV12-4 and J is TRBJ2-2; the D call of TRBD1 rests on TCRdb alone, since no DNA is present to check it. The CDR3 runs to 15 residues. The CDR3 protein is CASSPRDREAGELFF.

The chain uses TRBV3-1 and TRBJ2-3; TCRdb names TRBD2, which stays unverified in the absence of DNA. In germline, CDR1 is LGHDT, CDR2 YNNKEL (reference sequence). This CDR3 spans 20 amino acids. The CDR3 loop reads CASSQEGLAVAPFRTDTQYF.